Shown below are 7 T cell receptor beta chains from a single sample sequenced in a study of T cell changes during pregnancy in multiple sclerosis. Assay: immunoSEQ multiplex PCR; the TCRdb copy retains only in-frame clones and omits some. This table holds around 57,000 clones, more than 75% found once. This material consisted of peripheral blood, taken in the second trimester of pregnancy. All receptors derive from a female donor with multiple sclerosis, enrolled in a pregnancy study.

A remark on this clone: A junction boundary mismatches the germline segment, possibly from a read error. The chain has TRBV5-5 and TRBJ1-2, with TRBD1 as a possible D gene (5 bases). Germline values: CDR1 SGHKS, CDR2 YYEKEE (reference sequence). The CDR3 loop spans 14 amino acids. CDR3 sequence (DNA): TGTGCCAGCAACTTGGGTGTGGACACCTATGGCTACACCTTC. Translation gives CASNLGVDTYGYTF.

The gene calls are TRBV5-8 and TRBJ2-3; 8 bases fit TRBD1. The V and J ends lost 5 bases and 2 bases, in that order; junction bases with no gene match: 7. CDR3 length: 15 amino acids. Germline V CDR1 and CDR2: SGHTS, YDEGEE. Here the CDR3 reads CASSLGQGDTDTQYF. The CDR3 DNA follows: TGTGCCAGCAGTTTAGGACAGGGAGACACAGATACGCAGTATTTT.

Of note for this clone: Other DNA sequences from this sample encode an identical CDR3 as well. V is TRBV7-3 and J is TRBJ2-3; the D gene is possibly TRBD2 (6 bases). CDR3 length: 14 residues. Germline CDR1 SGHTA, CDR2 FQGTGA. V was cut by 5 bases and J by 3 bases, with 12 bases left in between. CDR3 bases: TGTGCCAGCAGCCGTGGGCTAGCGACAGATACGCAGTATTTT. It codes for CASSRGLATDTQYF.

The chain is built from TRBV5-4 and TRBJ2-1; the match to TRBD2 covers 9 bases. CDR3 length: 16 amino acids. J gave up 4 bases and V 0 bases, and 5 bases lay outside the gene matches. Germline CDR1 reads SGHNT; CDR2 reads YYREEE (reference sequence). The CDR3 coding sequence is TGTGCCAGCAGCTTGGGAGGGGCGGGGGGGTACAATGAGCAGTTCTTC. As protein: CASSLGGAGGYNEQFF.

The chain links TRBV28 to TRBJ1-5; D might be TRBD1 (6 bases). The CDR3 extends over 15 amino acids. In germline, CDR1 is MDHEN, CDR2 SYDVKM. The V gene lost 8 bases and the J gene lost 2 bases, with 16 bases spanning the gap. The CDR3 reads CASSSTGRGNQPQHF. Here the CDR3 DNA reads TGTGCCAGCTCCTCGACAGGACGTGGCAATCAGCCCCAGCATTTT.

The chain couples TRBV7-9 to TRBJ1-2; TRBD1 agrees at 8 bases. The germline CDR1 and CDR2 sequences are SEHNR and FQNEAQ (reference sequence). Trimming at V came to 5 bases and at J to 5 bases, leaving 7 bases not matched to a gene. This CDR3 spans 14 amino acids. In DNA, the CDR3 is TGTGCCAGCAGCCCCGGGACAGGACCGTATGGCTACACCTTC. This encodes CASSPGTGPYGYTF.

The genes are TRBV15 and TRBJ1-5; 7 nucleotides agree with TRBD1. J lost 2 bases, V lost 1 base, and 5 bases had no gene match. This CDR3 has 16 residues. CDR1 and CDR2 (germline): LNHNV, YYDKDF (reference sequence). The CDR3 coding sequence is TGTGCCACCAGCAGAGTAACAGGGGCCGGCAATCAGCCCCAGCATTTT. Protein product: CATSRVTGAGNQPQHF. The full variable domain, its missing parts supplied by reference TRBV15 and TRBJ1-5, is DAMVIQNPRYQVTQFGKPVTLSCSQTLNHNVMYWYQQKSSQAPKLLFHYYDKDFNNEADTPDNFQSRRPNTSFCFLDIRSPGLGDTAMYLCATSRVTGAGNQPQHFGDGTRLSIL.